This TCR beta chain was identified during a study of blood T cell repertoires in COVID-19. Study background: COVID-19 samples, acute and convalescent, were from the United States, Italy and Spain. PBMCs, B-cell-depleted T cells, or T cells provided the cDNA or gDNA that made up the material.

Trimming removed 6 bases from V and 0 bases from J, with 13 bases in between. The germline V gene encodes CDR1 GTSNPN and CDR2 SVGIG (reference sequence). The CDR3 sequence is 14 residues long. As originally analysed: Nucleated cell number was recorded as an estimate derived from reference gene primer amplification. Method: immunoSEQ multiplex PCR; TCRdb's copy keeps in-frame clones and lacks some. For V, J and clone size, that table is used; D and trimming come from the DNA. The table lists roughly 120,000 clones, more than 65% of them singletons. The origin of this receptor is a man in his fifties with acute or convalescent COVID-19. The material sequenced was peripheral blood. The chain links TRBV30 to TRBJ2-3; a possible D gene is TRBD1 (6 bases). CDR3 residues: CACRDIVSTDTQYF. Here the CDR3 DNA reads TGTGCCTGCCGGGACATCGTTAGCACAGATACGCAGTATTTT.